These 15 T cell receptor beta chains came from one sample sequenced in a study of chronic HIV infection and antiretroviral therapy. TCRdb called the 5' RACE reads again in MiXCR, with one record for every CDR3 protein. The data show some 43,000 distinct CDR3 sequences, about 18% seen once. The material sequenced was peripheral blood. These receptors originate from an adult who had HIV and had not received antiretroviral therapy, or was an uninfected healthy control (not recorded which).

The DNA for the CDR3 is TGCGCCAGCAGCGAGACAGGGACTGGGCAGCCCCAGCATTTT. Encoded protein: CASSETGTGQPQHF. The chain employs TRBV5-1 and TRBJ1-5, with 7 nucleotides matching TRBD1. The junction had 8 bases not matched to a gene; V was cut back by 4 bases and J by 7 bases. The CDR3 consists of 14 residues. The germline V gene encodes CDR1 SGHRS and CDR2 YFSETQ.

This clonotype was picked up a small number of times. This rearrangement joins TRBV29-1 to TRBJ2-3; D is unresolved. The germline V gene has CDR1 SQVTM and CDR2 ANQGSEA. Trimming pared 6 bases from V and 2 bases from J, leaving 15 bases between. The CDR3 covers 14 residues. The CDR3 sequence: CSVKGTANTDTQYF. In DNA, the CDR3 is TGCAGCGTCAAGGGTACAGCCAACACAGATACGCAGTATTTT.

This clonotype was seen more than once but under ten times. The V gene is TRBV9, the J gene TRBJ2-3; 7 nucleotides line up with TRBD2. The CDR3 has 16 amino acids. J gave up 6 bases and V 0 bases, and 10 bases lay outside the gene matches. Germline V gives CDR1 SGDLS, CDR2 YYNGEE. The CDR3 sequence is CASSVGLAVTEDTQYF. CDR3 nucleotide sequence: TGTGCCAGCAGCGTAGGGCTAGCGGTGACCGAGGATACGCAGTATTTT.

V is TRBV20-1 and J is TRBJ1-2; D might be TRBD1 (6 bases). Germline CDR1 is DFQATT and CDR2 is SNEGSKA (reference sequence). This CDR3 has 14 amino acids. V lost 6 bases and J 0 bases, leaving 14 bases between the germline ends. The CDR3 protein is CSAPVRTANYGYTF. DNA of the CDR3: TGCAGTGCGCCCGTCCGGACAGCTAACTATGGCTACACCTTC.

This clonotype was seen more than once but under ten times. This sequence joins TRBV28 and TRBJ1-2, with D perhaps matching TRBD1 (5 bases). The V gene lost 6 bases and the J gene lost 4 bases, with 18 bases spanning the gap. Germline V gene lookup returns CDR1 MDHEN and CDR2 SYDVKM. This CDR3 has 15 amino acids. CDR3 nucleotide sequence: TGTGCCAGCAGCGAGGTTGGGGGTCTCATCTATGGCTACACCTTC. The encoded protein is CASSEVGGLIYGYTF.

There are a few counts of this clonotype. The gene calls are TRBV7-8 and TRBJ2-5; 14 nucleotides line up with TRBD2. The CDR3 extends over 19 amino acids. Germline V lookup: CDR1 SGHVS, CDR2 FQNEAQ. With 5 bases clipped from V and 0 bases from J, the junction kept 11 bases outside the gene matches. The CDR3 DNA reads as TGTGCCAGCAGCCTAGGGACTAGCGGGAGCGCATGGTACCAAGAGACCCAGTACTTC. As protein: CASSLGTSGSAWYQETQYF.

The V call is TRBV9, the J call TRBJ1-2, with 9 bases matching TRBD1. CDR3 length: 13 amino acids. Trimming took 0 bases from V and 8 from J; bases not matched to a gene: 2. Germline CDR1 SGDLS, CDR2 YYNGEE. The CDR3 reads CASSVVGTGGYTF. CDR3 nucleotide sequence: TGTGCCAGCAGCGTAGTTGGGACAGGGGGCTACACCTTC.

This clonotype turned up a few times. The CDR3 reads CASSLEGSTEAFF. In DNA, the CDR3 is TGTGCCAGCAGTTTAGAGGGGAGCACTGAAGCTTTCTTT. The V and J genes are TRBV7-3 and TRBJ1-1; tentatively, D is TRBD1 (5 bases). The CDR3 has 13 amino acids. Between the trimmed V and J ends, which lost 6 bases and 4 bases, there was a span of 12 bases. Germline V gives CDR1 SGHTA, CDR2 FQGTGA.

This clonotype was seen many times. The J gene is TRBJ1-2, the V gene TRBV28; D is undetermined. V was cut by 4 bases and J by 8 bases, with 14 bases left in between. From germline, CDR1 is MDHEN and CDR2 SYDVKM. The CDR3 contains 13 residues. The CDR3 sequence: CASSSNPSEGYTF. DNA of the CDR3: TGTGCCAGCAGTTCCAACCCATCGGAGGGCTACACCTTC.

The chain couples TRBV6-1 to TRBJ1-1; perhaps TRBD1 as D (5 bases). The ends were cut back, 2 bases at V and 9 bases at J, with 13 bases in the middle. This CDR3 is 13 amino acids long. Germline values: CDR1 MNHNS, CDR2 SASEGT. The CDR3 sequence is CASSERGAGKAFF. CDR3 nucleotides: TGTGCCAGCAGTGAAAGGGGAGCTGGAAAAGCTTTCTTT.

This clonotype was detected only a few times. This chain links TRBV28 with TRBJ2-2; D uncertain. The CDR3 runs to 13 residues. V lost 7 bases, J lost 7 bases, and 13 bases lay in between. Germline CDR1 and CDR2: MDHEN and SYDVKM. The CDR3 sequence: CASTLMVFGELFF. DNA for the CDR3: TGTGCCAGCACACTGATGGTGTTCGGGGAGCTGTTTTTT.

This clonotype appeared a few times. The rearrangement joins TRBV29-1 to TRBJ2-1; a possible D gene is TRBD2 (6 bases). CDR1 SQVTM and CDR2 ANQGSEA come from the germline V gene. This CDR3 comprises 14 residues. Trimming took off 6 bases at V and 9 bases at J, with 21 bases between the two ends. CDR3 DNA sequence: TGCAGCGTGTCTCCCGGGAGTCCCGAAGGTGAGCAGTTCTTC. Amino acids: CSVSPGSPEGEQFF.

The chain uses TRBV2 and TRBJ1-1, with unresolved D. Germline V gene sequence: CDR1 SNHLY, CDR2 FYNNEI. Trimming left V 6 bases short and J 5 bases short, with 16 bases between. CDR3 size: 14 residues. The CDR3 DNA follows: TGTGCCAGCAGGGGGAACACGATCTGGACTGAAGCTTTCTTT. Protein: CASRGNTIWTEAFF. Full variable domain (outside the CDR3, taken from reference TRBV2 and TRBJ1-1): EPEVTQTPSHQVTQMGQEVILRCVPISNHLYFYWYRQILGQKVEFLVSFYNNEISEKSEIFDDQFSVERPDGSNFTLKIRSTKLEDSAMYFCASRGNTIWTEAFFGQGTRLTVV.

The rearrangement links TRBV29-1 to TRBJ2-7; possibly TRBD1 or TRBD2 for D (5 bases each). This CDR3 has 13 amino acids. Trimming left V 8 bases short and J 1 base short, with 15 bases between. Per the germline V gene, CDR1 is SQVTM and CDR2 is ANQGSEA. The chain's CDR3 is CSIILGDSYEQYF. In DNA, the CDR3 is TGCAGCATAATCCTGGGGGATTCCTACGAGCAGTACTTC.

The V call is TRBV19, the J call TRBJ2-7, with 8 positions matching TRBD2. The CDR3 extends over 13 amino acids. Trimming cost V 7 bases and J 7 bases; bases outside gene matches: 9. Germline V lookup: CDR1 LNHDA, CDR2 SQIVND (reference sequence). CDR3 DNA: TGTGCCAGTACCCCGGGACTAGGATTGGAGCAGTACTTC. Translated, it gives CASTPGLGLEQYF.